The text below deals with one T cell receptor (beta chain). Its antigen is not identified. This record belongs to a study of T-cell memory formation after mild COVID-19. In the study overall: The two donors had largely donor-specific TCR clusters.

Study-wide results and caveats: Later expanders leaned toward CD4+, whereas clones contracting from day 15 to 85 were balanced CD4/CD8.

TCRdb analysed the 5' RACE reads with MiXCR anew, one entry per CDR3 protein. The sample includes 550,000 to 600,000 distinct CDR3 sequences, less than 25% of them seen just once. The V gene's germline CDR1 is LNHNV and CDR2 YYDKDF (reference sequence). The CDR3 has 16 amino acids. V lost 0 bases, J lost 4 bases, and 15 bases lay in between. This chain joins TRBV15 and TRBJ2-5, with D perhaps matching TRBD2 (7 bases). The material sequenced was PBMCs or a T cell subset sorted from them (not recorded which). The clonotype originates from an adult woman who had mild COVID-19 (a few samples of this study predate the infection). Cell type and time point are not known. DNA for the CDR3: TGTGCCACCAGCAGAGATCGCGCGGGGGCTGGAGAGACCCAGTACTTC. Residues: CATSRDRAGAGETQYF. Supplemented by reference TRBV15 and TRBJ2-5, the full variable domain reads DAMVIQNPRYQVTQFGKPVTLSCSQTLNHNVMYWYQQKSSQAPKLLFHYYDKDFNNEADTPDNFQSRRPNTSFCFLDIRSPGLGDTAMYLCATSRDRAGAGETQYFGPGTRLLVL.